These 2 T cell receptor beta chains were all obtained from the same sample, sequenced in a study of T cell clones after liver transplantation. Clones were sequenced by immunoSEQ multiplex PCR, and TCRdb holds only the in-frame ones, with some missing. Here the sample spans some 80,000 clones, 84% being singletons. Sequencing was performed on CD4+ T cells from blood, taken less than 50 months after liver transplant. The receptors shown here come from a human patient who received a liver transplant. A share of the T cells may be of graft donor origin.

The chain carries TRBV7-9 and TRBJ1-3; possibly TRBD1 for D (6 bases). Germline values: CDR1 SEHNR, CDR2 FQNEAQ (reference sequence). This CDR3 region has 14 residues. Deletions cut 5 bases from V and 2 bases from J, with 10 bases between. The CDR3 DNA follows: TGTGCCAGCAGCGCCCGGACAGCTGGAAACACCATATATTTT. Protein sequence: CASSARTAGNTIYF.

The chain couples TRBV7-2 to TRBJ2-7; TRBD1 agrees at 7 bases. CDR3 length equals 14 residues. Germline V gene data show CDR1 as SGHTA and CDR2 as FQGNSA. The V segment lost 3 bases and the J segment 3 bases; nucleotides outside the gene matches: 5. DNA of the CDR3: TGTGCCAGCAGCTTCCGGGACAGTCTCTACGAGCAGTACTTC. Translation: CASSFRDSLYEQYF. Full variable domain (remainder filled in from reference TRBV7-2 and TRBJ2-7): GAGVSQSPSNKVTEKGKDVELRCDPISGHTALYWYRQSLGQGLEFLIYFQGNSAPDKSGLPSDRFSAERTGGSVSTLTIQRTQQEDSAVYLCASSFRDSLYEQYFGPGTRLTVT.